This T cell receptor (beta chain) was obtained from a study of blood T cells in healthy people across ages. Regarding the study as a whole: Estimated diversity, derived from one million T cells, was regarded as an underestimate.

On this clonotype itself: Antigen: not known.

A second PCR of 7 to 11 cycles used a sample-barcoded 5' primer and a J-beta primer mix. Through a template-switch adaptor with 12 random nucleotides, each cDNA molecule received a tag. TCRdb passed the 5' RACE reads through MiXCR, listing each CDR3 protein once. The table includes some 930,000 distinct CDR3 sequences, under 35% detected once. The donors, healthy Caucasians from Russia, were aged roughly 6 to 90. V trimming: 7 bases; J trimming: 5 bases; junction bases outside the gene matches: 11. The CDR3 contains 15 residues. These data are also associated with another study on T cells of mothers and their children. That study adds: Related and unrelated pairs show similar thymic shaping of TCR recombination output.

What was sequenced was blood. The TCR was taken from a woman aged 40-49 years in good health. The genes are TRBV12-3 or TRBV12-4 and TRBJ2-1; 7 nucleotides line up with TRBD2. This chain's CDR3 is CASNSGTTLNNEQFF. The CDR3 bases are TGTGCCAGCAACTCTGGGACTACGCTTAACAATGAGCAGTTCTTC.